Listed here are 19 T cell receptor beta chains from one sample, sequenced in a study of shared clonotypes between healthy human individuals. Libraries were prepared by immunoSEQ multiplex PCR; TCRdb keeps only in-frame clonotypes and omits some of them. This table has around 1.5 million clones, approximately 98% appearing once. The sample taken for sequencing was naive CD4+ T cells sorted from blood. Subset given: CD45RA+ positively selected. The receptors derive from a man in his thirties or forties in good health.

The rearrangement uses TRBV28 and TRBJ2-6; D gene uncertain. There are 14 residues in the CDR3. The germline V gene has CDR1 MDHEN and CDR2 SYDVKM. The germline V and J ends were trimmed by 9 bases and 4 bases, with 13 bases remaining between them. The CDR3 DNA sequence: TGTGCCAGTAGTACAGTCGCCGGGGCCAACGTCCTGACTTTC. Translation gives CASSTVAGANVLTF.

The chain combines TRBV11-3 with TRBJ2-2; a possible D gene is TRBD1 (6 bases). With 6 bases removed from V and 4 bases from J, the gap between germline ends came to 15 bases. In germline, CDR1 is SGHNT, CDR2 YENEEA. The CDR3 loop spans 15 amino acids. The CDR3, as DNA: TGTGCCAGCAGGGGACAAGGGGAGAGCACCGGGGAGCTGTTTTTT. This sequence encodes CASRGQGESTGELFF.

V is TRBV6-5 and J is TRBJ2-1; the match to TRBD2 covers 11 bases. Trimming cost V 10 bases and J 9 bases; bases outside gene matches: 14. The CDR3 is made up of 15 amino acids. Per the germline V gene, CDR1 is MNHEY and CDR2 is SVGAGI. The CDR3 nucleotides are TGTGCCACGACGGATTCTACTAGCGGGAGAACTGAGCAGTTCTTC. This gives the protein CATTDSTSGRTEQFF.

The rearrangement links TRBV6-6 to TRBJ2-7, with a possible D match to TRBD1 (5 bases). The V and J ends lost 5 bases and 0 bases respectively, with 14 bases between them. Germline loops: CDR1 MNHNY, CDR2 SVGAGI (reference sequence). The CDR3 has 15 amino acids. CDR3 sequence (DNA): TGTGCCAGCAGTCTAACGGGCAGGGCCTCCTACGAGCAGTACTTC. This sequence encodes CASSLTGRASYEQYF.

The chain has TRBV19 and TRBJ2-1; D tentatively reads TRBD1 or TRBD2 (6 bases each). CDR3 length equals 8 residues. Germline lookup yields CDR1 LNHDA and CDR2 SQIVND (reference sequence). The CDR3 DNA is TGTGCGGCGGGACAAAATTTCTTC. Its translation is CAAGQNFF.

The CDR3: CAISGTGMVAGHPTDTQYF. The CDR3 coding sequence is TGTGCCATCAGTGGGACAGGGATGGTAGCGGGACACCCCACAGATACGCAGTATTTT. The chain links TRBV10-3 to TRBJ2-3; D assignment may be TRBD1 or TRBD2 (8 bases each). This CDR3 spans 19 amino acids. Per the germline V gene, CDR1 is ENHRY and CDR2 is SYGVKD. Trimming cost V 4 bases and J 2 bases, with 25 bases left between them.

This chain joins TRBV5-1 and TRBJ1-4, with TRBD1 matching over 8 bases. Germline lookup yields CDR1 SGHRS and CDR2 YFSETQ. CDR3 length equals 13 residues. Unmatched junction bases numbered 4, after V lost 5 bases and J lost 7 bases. CDR3 nucleotide sequence: TGCGCCAGCAGTGGACAGGGAGGTGAAAAACTGTTTTTT. This sequence encodes CASSGQGGEKLFF. The variable domain in full, with the rest retrieved from reference TRBV5-1 and TRBJ1-4, is KAGVTQTPRYLIKTRGQQVTLSCSPISGHRSVSWYQQTPGQGLQFLFEYFSETQRNKGNFPGRFSGRQFSNSRSEMNVSTLELGDSALYLCASSGQGGEKLFFGSGTQLSVL.

The chain uses TRBV6-1 and TRBJ2-7, with D possibly matching TRBD1 (6 bases). The ends were cut back, 6 bases at V and 3 bases at J, with 15 bases in the middle. This CDR3 is built from 14 residues. Germline-derived CDR1 and CDR2 are MNHNS and SASEGT. CDR3 sequence reads: CASRSRGAGYEQYF. The CDR3 bases are TGTGCCAGCAGATCCAGGGGCGCGGGCTACGAGCAGTACTTC.

This clone was seen a single time. The chain joins TRBV5-6 to TRBJ2-3, with D maybe TRBD2 (6 bases). The V end was cut by 3 bases, the J end by 6 bases, with 20 bases between. Germline CDR1 is SGHDT and CDR2 is YYEEEE. The CDR3 is made up of 16 amino acids. CDR3 sequence (DNA): TGTGCCAGCAGCTCCGCGGGGACTGGATTTTATGATACGCAGTATTTT. This gives the protein CASSSAGTGFYDTQYF.

This chain joins TRBV5-6 and TRBJ2-1, with 8 positions matching TRBD1. There are 15 residues in the CDR3. Germline trimming cut 4 bases from V and 2 bases from J; bases unmatched to any gene: 5. Germline V gene data show CDR1 as SGHDT and CDR2 as YYEEEE. The CDR3 DNA sequence: TGTGCCAGCAGCGGGACAGGCGATCCCTACAATGAGCAGTTCTTC. Protein product: CASSGTGDPYNEQFF.

The chain uses TRBV6-6 and TRBJ1-2; D is possibly TRBD1 (6 bases). Germline CDR1 MNHNY, CDR2 SVGAGI (reference sequence). The CDR3 runs 15 residues. Trimming removed 6 bases from V and 2 bases from J, with 16 bases in between. The CDR3 coding sequence is TGTGCCAGCAGATCTCCTGGGACATTGAACTATGGCTACACCTTC. The encoded protein is CASRSPGTLNYGYTF.

This rearrangement joins TRBV28 to TRBJ2-1, with a weak D call TRBD1 (6 bases). With 10 bases removed from V and 10 bases from J, the gap between germline ends came to 20 bases. The CDR3 is 13 amino acids. Germline CDR1 MDHEN, CDR2 SYDVKM. In DNA form, the CDR3 reads TGTGCCACCCATCGTTCCACAGGGCGGGAGCAGTTCTTC. Its translation: CATHRSTGREQFF.

Regarding this clone: Other DNA sequences of this sample code for an identical CDR3. The rearrangement joins TRBV9 to TRBJ2-7, with 10 bases identical to TRBD1. The CDR3 loop spans 15 amino acids. V lost 0 bases and J lost 2; bases outside the gene matches: 2. The germline V gene encodes CDR1 SGDLS and CDR2 YYNGEE. CDR3 sequence reads: CASSVGGQGTYEQYF. CDR3 coding DNA: TGTGCCAGCAGCGTAGGGGGACAGGGGACCTACGAGCAGTACTTC. Drawing the rest from reference TRBV9 and TRBJ2-7, the complete variable domain is DSGVTQTPKHLITATGQRVTLRCSPRSGDLSVYWYQQSLDQGLQFLIQYYNGEERAKGNILERFSAQQFPDLHSELNLSSLELGDSALYFCASSVGGQGTYEQYFGPGTRLTVT.

CDR3: CASQDRGDQPQHF. CDR3 sequence (DNA): TGTGCCAGCCAGGACAGGGGAGACCAGCCCCAGCATTTT. V gene TRBV2 combines with J gene TRBJ1-5; TRBD1 matches at 9 bases. Germline V lookup: CDR1 SNHLY, CDR2 FYNNEI. The CDR3 loop spans 13 amino acids. Germline trimming cut 8 bases from V and 7 bases from J; bases unmatched to any gene: 6. Using reference TRBV2 and TRBJ1-5 for the parts outside the CDR3, the full variable domain is EPEVTQTPSHQVTQMGQEVILRCVPISNHLYFYWYRQILGQKVEFLVSFYNNEISEKSEIFDDQFSVERPDGSNFTLKIRSTKLEDSAMYFCASQDRGDQPQHFGDGTRLSIL.

The chain uses TRBV6-5 and TRBJ2-1; 7 bases map to TRBD1. V dropped 4 bases and J dropped 10; count of bases not matched to a gene: 4. The CDR3 has 12 residues. Germline assignment: CDR1 MNHEY and CDR2 SVGAGI. The CDR3 loop reads CASSSGQAEQFF. The CDR3 DNA is TGTGCCAGCAGTTCAGGACAGGCCGAGCAGTTCTTC.

This chain connects TRBV25-1 to TRBJ2-7, with 9 bases matching TRBD1. J lost 6 bases, V lost 8 bases, and 8 bases had no gene match. The CDR3 runs to 13 residues. Germline V lookup: CDR1 MGHDK, CDR2 SYGVNS. The DNA for the CDR3 is TGTGCCAGCCGGGGACAGGGTCAGTCCGAGCAGTACTTC. Translating gives CASRGQGQSEQYF.

The J gene is TRBJ2-3, the V gene TRBV28, with 7 bases fitting TRBD1. This CDR3 has 15 amino acids. Germline trimming cut 4 bases from V and 2 bases from J; bases unmatched to any gene: 6. CDR1 is MDHEN, CDR2 SYDVKM, per germline. CDR3 nucleotides: TGTGCCAGCAGTTCCCCAAGGGGGCACACAGATACGCAGTATTTT. This encodes CASSSPRGHTDTQYF.

The rearrangement uses TRBV5-5 and TRBJ1-5; D might be TRBD1 (5 bases). Germline lookup yields CDR1 SGHKS and CDR2 YYEKEE (reference sequence). This CDR3 has 15 amino acids. V lost 4 bases and J lost 5, with 16 bases in between. CDR3 region: CASSPDGHGYQPQHF. CDR3 nucleotide sequence: TGTGCCAGCAGCCCGGACGGACACGGGTATCAGCCCCAGCATTTT.

This chain joins TRBV29-1 and TRBJ1-1, with a tentative D call TRBD1 (6 bases). This CDR3 is 13 amino acids long. Per germline, CDR1 SQVTM and CDR2 ANQGSEA. V shed 3 bases and J shed 0 bases, with 8 bases lying between them. CDR3 in DNA: TGCAGCGTTGACAGGGGAGTGAACACTGAAGCTTTCTTT. This encodes CSVDRGVNTEAFF.